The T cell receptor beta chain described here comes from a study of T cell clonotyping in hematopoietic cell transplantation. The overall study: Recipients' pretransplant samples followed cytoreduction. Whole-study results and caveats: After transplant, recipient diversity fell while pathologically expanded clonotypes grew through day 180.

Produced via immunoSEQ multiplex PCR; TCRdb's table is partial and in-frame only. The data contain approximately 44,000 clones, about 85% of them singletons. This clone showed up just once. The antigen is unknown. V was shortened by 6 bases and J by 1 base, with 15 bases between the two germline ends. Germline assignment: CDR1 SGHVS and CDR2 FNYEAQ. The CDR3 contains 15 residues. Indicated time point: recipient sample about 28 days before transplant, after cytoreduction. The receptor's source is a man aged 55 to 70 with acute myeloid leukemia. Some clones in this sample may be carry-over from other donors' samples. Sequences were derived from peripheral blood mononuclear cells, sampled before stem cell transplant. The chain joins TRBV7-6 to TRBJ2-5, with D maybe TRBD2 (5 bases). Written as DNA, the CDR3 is TGTGCCAGCAGTCCAATCGTCGGGGTCCAAGAGACCCAGTACTTC. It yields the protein CASSPIVGVQETQYF.